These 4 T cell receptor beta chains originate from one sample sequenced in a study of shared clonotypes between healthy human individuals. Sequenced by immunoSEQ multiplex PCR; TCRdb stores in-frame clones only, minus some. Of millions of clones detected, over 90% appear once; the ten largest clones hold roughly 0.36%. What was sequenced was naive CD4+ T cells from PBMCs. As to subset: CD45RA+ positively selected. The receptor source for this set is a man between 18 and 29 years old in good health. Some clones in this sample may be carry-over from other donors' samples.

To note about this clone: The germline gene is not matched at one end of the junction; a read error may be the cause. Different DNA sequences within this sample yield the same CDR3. The DNA of the CDR3 is TGCGCCAGCAGTTTGGGACAGGGGAACTATGGCTACACCTTC. Encoded protein: CASSLGQGNYGYTF. The genes are TRBV5-1 and TRBJ1-2, with TRBD1 matching over 10 bases. The CDR3 consists of 14 residues. Per germline, CDR1 SGHRS and CDR2 YFSETQ.

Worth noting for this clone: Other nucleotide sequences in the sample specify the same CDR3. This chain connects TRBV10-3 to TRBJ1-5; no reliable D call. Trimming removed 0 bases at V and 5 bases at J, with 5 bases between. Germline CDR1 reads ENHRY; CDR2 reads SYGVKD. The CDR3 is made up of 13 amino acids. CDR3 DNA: TGTGCCATCAGTGAGTCGAGGGATCAGCCCCAGCATTTT. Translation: CAISESRDQPQHF.

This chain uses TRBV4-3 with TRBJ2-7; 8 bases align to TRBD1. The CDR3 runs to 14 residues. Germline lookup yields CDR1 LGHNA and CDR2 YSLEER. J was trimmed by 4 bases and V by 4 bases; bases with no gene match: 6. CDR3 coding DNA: TGCGCCAGCAGCCCCGGACAGGGCCAATACGAGCAGTACTTC. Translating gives CASSPGQGQYEQYF.

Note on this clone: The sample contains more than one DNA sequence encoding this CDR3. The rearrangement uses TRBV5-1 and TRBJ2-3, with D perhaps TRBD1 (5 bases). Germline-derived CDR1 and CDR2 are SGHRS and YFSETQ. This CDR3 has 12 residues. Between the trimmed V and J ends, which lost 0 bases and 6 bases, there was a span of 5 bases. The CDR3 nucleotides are TGCGCCAGCAGCTTGGAGGGGGATACGCAGTATTTT. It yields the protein CASSLEGDTQYF.